The 27 T cell receptor beta chains below come from one sample, sequenced in a study of blood T cell repertoires in COVID-19. The protocol was immunoSEQ multiplex PCR, while the TCRdb copy is restricted to in-frame clones and leaves out a portion. This sample yields 55,000 to 80,000 clones, of which approximately 86% are seen a single time; under 1.3% belongs to the top ten. Sequenced input: peripheral blood. The receptor source for this set is a man in his 70s with acute or convalescent COVID-19.

J is TRBJ1-2 and V is TRBV10-3; D not certain. The CDR3 contains 14 residues. Germline CDR1 and CDR2: ENHRY and SYGVKD. Trimming cost V 0 bases and J 4 bases, with 9 bases left between them. CDR3 DNA: TGTGCCATCAGTGAGTCGACCCGGGTCTATGGCTACACCTTC. This encodes CAISESTRVYGYTF.

This chain uses TRBV9 with TRBJ1-5; TRBD1 matches 8 bases. The V and J ends lost 3 bases and 1 base, in that order; junction bases with no gene match: 6. CDR3 length: 16 amino acids. From germline, CDR1 is SGDLS and CDR2 YYNGEE. The CDR3 spells CASSERGDRSNQPQHF. The CDR3 nucleotides are TGTGCCAGCAGCGAACGGGGGGACAGGAGCAATCAGCCCCAGCATTTT.

This chain links TRBV5-1 with TRBJ1-1; D remains unclear. CDR3 length: 14 amino acids. Trimming stripped 1 base from V and 1 base from J, with 8 bases between. Germline values: CDR1 SGHRS, CDR2 YFSETQ. CDR3 coding DNA: TGCGCCAGCAGCTTGCTGGCCCAGAACACTGAAGCTTTCTTT. Protein: CASSLLAQNTEAFF.

The V gene is TRBV6-5, the J gene TRBJ1-1; no definite D call. Germline loops: CDR1 MNHEY, CDR2 SVGAGI. CDR3 length: 15 residues. With 0 bases removed from V and 0 bases from J, the gap between germline ends came to 8 bases. This CDR3 is CASSYSHSVNTEAFF. DNA of the CDR3: TGTGCCAGCAGTTACTCGCACAGTGTGAACACTGAAGCTTTCTTT.

This chain joins TRBV5-4 and TRBJ1-5; 9 bases match TRBD1. CDR3 length: 15 residues. The germline gives CDR1 SGHNT, CDR2 YYREEE (reference sequence). After removal of 4 bases from V and 4 bases from J, the junction contained 6 bases not matched to a gene. The CDR3 nucleotides are TGTGCCAGCAGCCTCGGGACAGGGCCTAATCAGCCCCAGCATTTT. It translates to CASSLGTGPNQPQHF.

This chain uses TRBV7-3 with TRBJ1-5; D is unclear. Trimming took off 1 base at V and 1 base at J, with 5 bases between the two ends. This CDR3 is built from 14 residues. Germline-derived CDR1 and CDR2 are SGHTA and FQGTGA. This chain's CDR3 is CASSLSRSNQPQHF. CDR3 sequence (DNA): TGTGCCAGCAGCTTAAGCAGGAGCAATCAGCCCCAGCATTTT.

V and J are TRBV15 and TRBJ2-7, with 8 nucleotides matching TRBD1. The CDR3 has 14 residues. Germline loops: CDR1 LNHNV, CDR2 YYDKDF (reference sequence). V dropped 6 bases and J dropped 3; count of bases not matched to a gene: 7. CDR3 coding DNA: TGTGCCACCAGAATAACAGGGGGGAACTACGAGCAGTACTTC. Translating gives CATRITGGNYEQYF.

The gene calls are TRBV5-1 and TRBJ2-7; 7 bases fit TRBD1. Germline V lookup: CDR1 SGHRS, CDR2 YFSETQ. The V segment lost 2 bases and the J segment 2 bases; nucleotides outside the gene matches: 4. CDR3 length: 14 residues. CDR3 sequence: CASSFVTGAYEQYF. CDR3 DNA: TGCGCCAGCAGCTTTGTAACAGGGGCCTACGAGCAGTACTTC.

The sample holds one count of this clone. The chain carries TRBV7-8 and TRBJ1-1; D is ambiguous. Germline CDR1 reads SGHVS; CDR2 reads FQNEAQ. The CDR3 is 15 amino acids. V lost 5 bases and J lost 7, with 20 bases in between. DNA for the CDR3: TGTGCCAGCAGCCCGCTGGGAGGGAGAGAGAATGAAGCTTTCTTT. Its protein is CASSPLGGRENEAFF.

The chain is built from TRBV7-9 and TRBJ1-6; D not certain. CDR1 is SEHNR, CDR2 FQNEAQ, per germline (reference sequence). Between the trimmed V and J ends, which lost 5 bases and 0 bases, there was a span of 8 bases. CDR3 size: 15 residues. The chain's CDR3 is CASSPPGSYNSPLHF. In nucleotides, the CDR3 is TGTGCCAGCAGCCCCCCCGGCTCCTATAATTCACCCCTCCACTTT.

The chain links TRBV7-9 to TRBJ1-2; maybe TRBD1 (5 bases). Germline CDR1 reads SEHNR; CDR2 reads FQNEAQ (reference sequence). The CDR3 runs 15 residues. Trimming pared 0 bases from V and 7 bases from J, leaving 15 bases between. The CDR3 DNA follows: TGTGCCAGCAGCTTAGCTTGGGCAGGGTTCTCTGGCTACACCTTC. It encodes CASSLAWAGFSGYTF.

The gene calls are TRBV7-2 and TRBJ1-5; D is unclear. The CDR3 sequence is 13 residues long. CDR1 SGHTA and CDR2 FQGNSA come from the germline V gene. V shed 1 base and J shed 6 bases, with 7 bases lying between them. CDR3 nucleotide sequence: TGTGCCAGCAGCTTAGGAAGCCTTCAGCCCCAGCATTTT. Encoded protein: CASSLGSLQPQHF.

The chain links TRBV18 to TRBJ2-7; 7 bases line up with TRBD2. Germline CDR1 KGHSH, CDR2 LQKENI. The V and J ends lost 3 bases and 5 bases, in that order; junction bases with no gene match: 16. There are 17 residues in the CDR3. CDR3 residues: CASSPKRTLGGLNEQYF. The CDR3 DNA follows: TGTGCCAGCTCACCTAAGAGAACTTTGGGGGGGTTAAACGAGCAGTACTTC.

The chain joins TRBV5-1 to TRBJ2-7; 9 bases agree with TRBD1. CDR1 and CDR2 from the germline V gene are SGHRS and YFSETQ. J gave up 6 bases and V 1 base, and 8 bases lay outside the gene matches. CDR3 length: 15 amino acids. In DNA form, the CDR3 reads TGCGCCAGCAGCTTGAGTCTGGACAGGGGAAGCGAGCAGTACTTC. Translated: CASSLSLDRGSEQYF.

This clone has only a few counts. The rearrangement joins TRBV12-3 or TRBV12-4 to TRBJ1-3; D remains unclear. V was trimmed by 6 bases and J by 8 bases, leaving 11 bases between them. This CDR3 region has 12 residues. The CDR3 DNA reads TGTGCCAGCAGGAAGACTGCACACACCATATATTTT. Protein product: CASRKTAHTIYF.

DNA for the CDR3: TGTGCCAGCAGCTTAGGGGGGGGCTACAATGAGCAGTTCTTC. The encoded protein is CASSLGGGYNEQFF. The V gene is TRBV11-3, the J gene TRBJ2-1, with TRBD2 identical over 7 bases. The junction had 0 bases not matched to a gene; V was cut back by 1 base and J by 3 bases. Germline CDR1 is SGHNT and CDR2 is YENEEA. CDR3 length equals 14 residues. Full variable domain (missing parts from reference TRBV11-3 and TRBJ2-1): EAGVVQSPRYKIIEKKQPVAFWCNPISGHNTLYWYLQNLGQGPELLIRYENEEAVDDSQLPKDRFSAERLKGVDSTLKIQPAELGDSAVYLCASSLGGGYNEQFFGPGTRLTVL.

In DNA, the CDR3 is TGTGCCAGCAGCAGGACAGGCACTGAAGCTTTCTTT. It codes for CASSRTGTEAFF. The chain links TRBV6-5 to TRBJ1-1; TRBD1 matches 7 bases. The CDR3 is 12 amino acids. CDR1 is MNHEY and CDR2 is SVGAGI in the germline V gene. Unmatched junction bases numbered 2, after V lost 6 bases and J lost 4 bases.

The chain joins TRBV15 to TRBJ1-2; tentative D call: TRBD1 (5 bases). The CDR3 covers 12 residues. Between the trimmed V and J ends, which lost 5 bases and 8 bases, there was a span of 12 bases. Germline CDR1 LNHNV, CDR2 YYDKDF (reference sequence). The CDR3 nucleotides read TGTGCCACCAGCTCCGGGACTGACGGCTACACCTTC. Encoded protein: CATSSGTDGYTF.

This clone occurred once. The chain couples TRBV9 to TRBJ2-6, with D perhaps TRBD2 (5 bases). Germline-derived CDR1 and CDR2 are SGDLS and YYNGEE. The CDR3 consists of 16 residues. V was clipped by 4 bases and J by 0 bases, with 11 bases between them. CDR3 sequence: CASSKSRDSGANVLTF. The CDR3 DNA sequence: TGTGCCAGCAGCAAAAGCCGGGACTCTGGGGCCAACGTCCTGACTTTC.

The genes are TRBV6-6 and TRBJ1-1; 8 bases map to TRBD1. The CDR3 is made up of 15 amino acids. Germline assignment: CDR1 MNHNY and CDR2 SVGAGI (reference sequence). The junction had 7 bases not matched to a gene; V was cut back by 6 bases and J by 1 base. This CDR3 is CASRPSGTGNTEAFF. For the CDR3, the DNA is TGTGCCAGCAGACCGTCCGGGACAGGGAACACTGAAGCTTTCTTT.

The gene calls are TRBV3-1 (or the pseudogene TRBV3-2) and TRBJ2-3; tentatively, D is TRBD2 (6 bases). V lost 3 bases and J 4 bases, leaving 8 bases between the germline ends. Per germline, CDR1 LGHDT and CDR2 YNNKEL (reference sequence). The CDR3 is 13 residues long. The CDR3, as DNA: TGTGCCAGCAGCCAGCCGGGGGCAGATACGCAGTATTTT. Residues: CASSQPGADTQYF.

The chain links TRBV11-2 to TRBJ1-1; D is undetermined. V lost 0 bases to trimming and J lost 3 bases, with 11 bases between them. The CDR3 totals 15 residues. The germline gives CDR1 SGHAT, CDR2 FQNNGV. This chain's CDR3 is CASSLEVQIYTEAFF. CDR3 DNA sequence: TGTGCCAGCAGCTTAGAGGTCCAGATTTACACTGAAGCTTTCTTT.

The chain has TRBV29-1 and TRBJ1-1, with D maybe TRBD1 (6 bases). Trimming took off 3 bases at V and 3 bases at J, with 8 bases between the two ends. The CDR3 extends over 12 amino acids. Germline loops: CDR1 SQVTM, CDR2 ANQGSEA. CDR3 nucleotide sequence: TGCAGCGTTGACAGGGGTTACACTGAAGCTTTCTTT. Translating it yields CSVDRGYTEAFF.

This chain connects TRBV7-3 to TRBJ1-4; no firm D call. V lost 10 bases, J lost 14 bases, and 23 bases lay in between. The CDR3 covers 13 residues. Germline CDR1 SGHTA, CDR2 FQGTGA. The CDR3 loop is CATPRRLRGGLFF. CDR3 bases: TGTGCCACCCCAAGACGGTTACGCGGCGGGCTGTTTTTT.

This clone was counted between two and nine times. This chain links TRBV6-5 with TRBJ2-2; TRBD1 matches 11 bases. There are 15 residues in the CDR3. V shed 6 bases and J 4 bases; nucleotides not matched to a gene: 4. CDR1 is MNHEY, CDR2 SVGAGI, per germline. Here the CDR3 DNA reads TGTGCCAGCAGAGGTGGGACAGGGGGCACCGGGGAGCTGTTTTTT. Translated: CASRGGTGGTGELFF.

The table lists this clone with a count of one. V is TRBV19 and J is TRBJ1-5, with D unresolved. CDR3 length equals 15 residues. Trimming took 6 bases from V and 6 from J, leaving 18 bases between them. Germline V gives CDR1 LNHDA, CDR2 SQIVND (reference sequence). The chain's CDR3 is CASSVMPGGGQPQHF. The CDR3 coding sequence is TGTGCCAGTAGCGTAATGCCAGGAGGCGGTCAGCCCCAGCATTTT.

The chain recombines TRBV5-1 with TRBJ2-3; 12 nucleotides match TRBD2. CDR1 is SGHRS, CDR2 YFSETQ, per germline. The CDR3 runs 17 residues. The trim removed 4 bases at V and 2 bases at J, leaving 8 bases unmatched. This CDR3 is CASSPPGLAGYTDTQYF. DNA of the CDR3: TGCGCCAGCAGCCCTCCTGGACTAGCGGGGTACACAGATACGCAGTATTTT.